This T cell receptor (beta chain) originates from a study of Ad26.COV2.S vaccination and SARS-CoV-2 variants. As for the study in general: The vaccine Ad26.COV2.S was put into the muscle once, or twice with 56 days between.

Noted treatment: around 19 received Ad26.COV2.S at low or high dose, single or two shots; 5 received placebo; per-sample allocation not given. Collection of the samples took place on day 63 after the first injection of vaccine or placebo. Ad26.COV2.S expressed prefusion-stabilized spike from the original Wuhan strain. Trimming took off 1 base at V and 0 bases at J, with 6 bases between the two ends. The CDR3 runs 14 residues. Germline assignment: CDR1 SEHNR and CDR2 FQNEAQ (reference sequence). The method was immunoSEQ multiplex PCR; TCRdb's version includes in-frame clones alone and lacks a portion of them. This sample yields about 250,000 clones, of which around 88% are seen a single time; about 2.7% belongs to the top ten.

The TCR originated in a person aged 18-60 years who received the Ad26.COV2.S COVID-19 vaccine or a placebo. The sample in question was peripheral blood, obtained in a trial of Ad26.COV2.S vaccine versus placebo. V usage is TRBV7-9 and J usage is TRBJ1-1; D not resolved. Written as DNA, the CDR3 is TGTGCCAGCAGCTTAGGACACCTGAACACTGAAGCTTTCTTT. Its translation: CASSLGHLNTEAFF.